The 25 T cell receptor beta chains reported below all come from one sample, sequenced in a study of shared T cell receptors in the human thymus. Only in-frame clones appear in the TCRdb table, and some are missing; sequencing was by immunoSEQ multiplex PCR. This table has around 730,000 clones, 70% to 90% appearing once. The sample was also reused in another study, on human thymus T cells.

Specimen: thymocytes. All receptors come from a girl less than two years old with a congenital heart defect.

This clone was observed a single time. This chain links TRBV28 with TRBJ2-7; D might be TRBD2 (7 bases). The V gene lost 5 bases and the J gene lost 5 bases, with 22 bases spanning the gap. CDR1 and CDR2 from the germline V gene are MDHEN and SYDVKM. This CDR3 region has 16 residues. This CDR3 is CASSVREGGPSNEQYF. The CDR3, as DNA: TGTGCCAGCAGTGTGAGGGAGGGGGGGCCTAGTAACGAGCAGTACTTC.

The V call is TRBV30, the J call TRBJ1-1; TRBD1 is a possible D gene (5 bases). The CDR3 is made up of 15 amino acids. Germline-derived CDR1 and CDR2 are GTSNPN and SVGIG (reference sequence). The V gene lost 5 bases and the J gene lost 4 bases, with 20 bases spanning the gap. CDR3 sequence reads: CAWQISGTGGTEAFF. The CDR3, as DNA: TGTGCCTGGCAGATTTCCGGCACCGGGGGCACTGAAGCTTTCTTT.

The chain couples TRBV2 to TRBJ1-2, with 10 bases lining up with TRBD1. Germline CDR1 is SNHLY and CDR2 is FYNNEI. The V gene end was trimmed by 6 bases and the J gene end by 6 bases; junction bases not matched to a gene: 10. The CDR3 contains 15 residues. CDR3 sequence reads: CASRGDRGCVDGYTF. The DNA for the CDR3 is TGTGCCAGCAGGGGGGACAGGGGCTGTGTGGATGGCTACACCTTC.

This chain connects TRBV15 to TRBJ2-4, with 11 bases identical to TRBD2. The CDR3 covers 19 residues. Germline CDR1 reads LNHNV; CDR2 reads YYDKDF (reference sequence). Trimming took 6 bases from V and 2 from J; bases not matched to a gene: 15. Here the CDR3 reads CATSTRRLAGYNPKNIQYF. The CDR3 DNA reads TGTGCCACCAGTACTAGGCGACTAGCGGGGTATAACCCCAAAAACATTCAGTACTTC.

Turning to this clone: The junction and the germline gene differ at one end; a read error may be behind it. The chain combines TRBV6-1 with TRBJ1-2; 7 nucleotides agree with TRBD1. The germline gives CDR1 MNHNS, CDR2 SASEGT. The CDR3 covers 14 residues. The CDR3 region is CASSERGRTGTRSF. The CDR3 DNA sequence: TGTGCCAGCAGTGAAAGGGGTAGGACAGGCACTCGGTCCTTC.

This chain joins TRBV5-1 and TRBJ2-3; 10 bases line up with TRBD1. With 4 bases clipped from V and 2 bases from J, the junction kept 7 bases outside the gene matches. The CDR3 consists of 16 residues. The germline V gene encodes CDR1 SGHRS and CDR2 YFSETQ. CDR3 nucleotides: TGCGCCAGCAGCCCTCCGGGACAGGGGACCACAGATACGCAGTATTTT. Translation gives CASSPPGQGTTDTQYF.

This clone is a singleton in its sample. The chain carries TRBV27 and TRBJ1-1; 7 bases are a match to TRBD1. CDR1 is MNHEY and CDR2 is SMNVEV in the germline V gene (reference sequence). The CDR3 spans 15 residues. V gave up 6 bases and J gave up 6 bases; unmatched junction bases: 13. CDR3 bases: TGTGCCAGCAGACGCGACAGGGCCGGTCGGTCTGAAGCTTTCTTT. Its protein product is CASRRDRAGRSEAFF.

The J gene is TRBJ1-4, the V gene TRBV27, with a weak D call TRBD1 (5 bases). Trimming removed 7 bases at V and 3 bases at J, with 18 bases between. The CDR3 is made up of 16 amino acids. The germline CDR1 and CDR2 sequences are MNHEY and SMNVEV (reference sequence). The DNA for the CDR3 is TGTGCCAGCACTAGTCAAACAGGACGGGCTAATGAAAAACTGTTTTTT. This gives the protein CASTSQTGRANEKLFF.

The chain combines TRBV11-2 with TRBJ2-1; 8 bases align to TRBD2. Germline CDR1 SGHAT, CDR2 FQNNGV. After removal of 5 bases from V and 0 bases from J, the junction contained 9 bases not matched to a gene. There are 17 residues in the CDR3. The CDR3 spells CASSAPIAGCSYNEQFF. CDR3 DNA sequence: TGTGCCAGCAGCGCCCCGATAGCGGGGTGCTCCTACAATGAGCAGTTCTTC. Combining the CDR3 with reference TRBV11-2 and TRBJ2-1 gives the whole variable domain EAGVAQSPRYKIIEKRQSVAFWCNPISGHATLYWYQQILGQGPKLLIQFQNNGVVDDSQLPKDRFSAERLKGVDSTLKIQPAKLEDSAVYLCASSAPIAGCSYNEQFFGPGTRLTVL.

The CDR3 nucleotides are TGTGCCAGCTCCCGGAGGTCCCCGAGGGACAATTTTTGGGAAAAACTGTTTTTT. Residues: CASSRRSPRDNFWEKLFF. The gene calls are TRBV5-6 and TRBJ1-4, with D possibly matching TRBD1 (6 bases). The V gene's germline CDR1 is SGHDT and CDR2 YYEEEE. V was pared by 7 bases and J by 8 bases, with 30 bases between. The CDR3 totals 18 residues.

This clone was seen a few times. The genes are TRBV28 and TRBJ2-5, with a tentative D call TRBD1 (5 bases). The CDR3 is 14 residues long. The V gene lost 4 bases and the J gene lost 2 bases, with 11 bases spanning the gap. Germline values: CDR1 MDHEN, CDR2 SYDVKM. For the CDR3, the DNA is TGTGCCAGCAGTTCACCTCGACAGCAAGAGACCCAGTACTTC. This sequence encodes CASSSPRQQETQYF. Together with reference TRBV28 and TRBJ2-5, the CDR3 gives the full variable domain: DVKVTQSSRYLVKRTGEKVFLECVQDMDHENMFWYRQDPGLGLRLIYFSYDVKMKEKGDIPEGYSVSREKKERFSLILESASTNQTSMYLCASSSPRQQETQYFGPGTRLLVL.

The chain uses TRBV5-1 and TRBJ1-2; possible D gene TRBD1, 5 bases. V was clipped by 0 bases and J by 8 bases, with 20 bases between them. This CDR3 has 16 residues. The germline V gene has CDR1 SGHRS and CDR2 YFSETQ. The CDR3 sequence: CASSLVLWGIMSGYTF. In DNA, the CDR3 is TGCGCCAGCAGCTTGGTGCTTTGGGGCATCATGAGCGGCTACACCTTC.

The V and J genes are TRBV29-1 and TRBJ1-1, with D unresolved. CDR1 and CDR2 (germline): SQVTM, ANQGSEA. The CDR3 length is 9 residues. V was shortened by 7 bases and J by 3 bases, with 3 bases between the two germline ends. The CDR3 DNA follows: TGCAGCGCGGACACTGAAGCTTTCTTT. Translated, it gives CSADTEAFF.

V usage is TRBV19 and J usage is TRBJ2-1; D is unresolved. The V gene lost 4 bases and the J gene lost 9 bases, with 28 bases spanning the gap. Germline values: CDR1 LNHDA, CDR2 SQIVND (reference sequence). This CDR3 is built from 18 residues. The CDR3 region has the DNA TGTGCCAGTAGTACTAAACACGTCCGGGTCCCCCGGCTGAGTGAGCAGTTCTTC. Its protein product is CASSTKHVRVPRLSEQFF. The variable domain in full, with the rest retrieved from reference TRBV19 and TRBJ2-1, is DGGITQSPKYLFRKEGQNVTLSCEQNLNHDAMYWYRQDPGQGLRLIYYSQIVNDFQKGDIAEGYSVSREKKESFPLTVTSAQKNPTAFYLCASSTKHVRVPRLSEQFFGPGTRLTVL.

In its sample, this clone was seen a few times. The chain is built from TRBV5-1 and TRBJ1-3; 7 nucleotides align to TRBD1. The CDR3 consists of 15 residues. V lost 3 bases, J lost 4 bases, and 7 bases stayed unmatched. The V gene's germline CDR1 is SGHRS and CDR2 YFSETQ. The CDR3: CASSSARGSGNTIYF. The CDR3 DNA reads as TGCGCCAGCAGCTCAGCCAGGGGGTCCGGAAACACCATATATTTT. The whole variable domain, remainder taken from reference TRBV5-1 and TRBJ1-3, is KAGVTQTPRYLIKTRGQQVTLSCSPISGHRSVSWYQQTPGQGLQFLFEYFSETQRNKGNFPGRFSGRQFSNSRSEMNVSTLELGDSALYLCASSSARGSGNTIYFGEGSWLTVV.

DNA for the CDR3: TGTGCTAGTGGTTTGACCCGGACTAGCGGCGGGAAGACCCAGTACTTC. It yields the protein CASGLTRTSGGKTQYF. The chain employs TRBV12-5 and TRBJ2-5; 10 nucleotides align to TRBD2. The germline V gene has CDR1 LGHNT and CDR2 FRNRAP. Losses at the gene ends were 2 bases for V and 6 bases for J; bases not matched to a gene: 9. This CDR3 has 16 amino acids.

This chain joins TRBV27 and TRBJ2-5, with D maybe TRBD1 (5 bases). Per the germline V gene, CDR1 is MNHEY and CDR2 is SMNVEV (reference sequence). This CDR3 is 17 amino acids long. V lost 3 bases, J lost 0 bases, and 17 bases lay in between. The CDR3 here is CASSLPTDNGHQETQYF. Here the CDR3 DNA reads TGTGCCAGCAGTTTGCCGACAGATAATGGACACCAAGAGACCCAGTACTTC.

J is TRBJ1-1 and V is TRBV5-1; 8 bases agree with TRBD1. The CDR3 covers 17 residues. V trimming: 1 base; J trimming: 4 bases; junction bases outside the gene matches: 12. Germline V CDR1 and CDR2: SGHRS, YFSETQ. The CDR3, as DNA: TGCGCCAGCAGCTTGCCACTGGACAGGGCAGGGATCACTGAAGCTTTCTTT. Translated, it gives CASSLPLDRAGITEAFF.

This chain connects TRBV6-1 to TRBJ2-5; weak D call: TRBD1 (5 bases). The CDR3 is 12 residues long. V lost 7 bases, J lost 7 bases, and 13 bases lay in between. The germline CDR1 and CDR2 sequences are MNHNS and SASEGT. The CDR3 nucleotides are TGTGCCAGCAATAGGGGCCTTGTGACCCAGTACTTC. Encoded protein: CASNRGLVTQYF.

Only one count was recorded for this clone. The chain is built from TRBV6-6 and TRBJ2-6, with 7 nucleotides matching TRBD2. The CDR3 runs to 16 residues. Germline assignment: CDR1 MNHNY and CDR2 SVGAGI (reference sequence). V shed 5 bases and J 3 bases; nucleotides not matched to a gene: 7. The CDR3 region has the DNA TGTGCCAGCAGTCACACTGGGGGGGATGGGGCCAACGTCCTGACTTTC. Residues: CASSHTGGDGANVLTF.

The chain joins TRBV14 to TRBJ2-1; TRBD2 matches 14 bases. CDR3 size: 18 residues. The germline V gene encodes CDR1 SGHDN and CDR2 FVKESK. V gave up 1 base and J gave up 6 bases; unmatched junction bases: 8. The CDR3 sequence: CASSQALWTSGGTNEQFF. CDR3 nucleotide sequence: TGTGCCAGCAGCCAAGCCCTTTGGACTAGCGGGGGGACCAATGAGCAGTTCTTC.

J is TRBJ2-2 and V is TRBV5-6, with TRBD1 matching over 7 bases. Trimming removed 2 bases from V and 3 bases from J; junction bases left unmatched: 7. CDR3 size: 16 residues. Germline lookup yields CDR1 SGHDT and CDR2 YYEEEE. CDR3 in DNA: TGTGCCAGCAGCTTCCGTCCGCAGGGGGACACCGGGGAGCTGTTTTTT. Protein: CASSFRPQGDTGELFF.

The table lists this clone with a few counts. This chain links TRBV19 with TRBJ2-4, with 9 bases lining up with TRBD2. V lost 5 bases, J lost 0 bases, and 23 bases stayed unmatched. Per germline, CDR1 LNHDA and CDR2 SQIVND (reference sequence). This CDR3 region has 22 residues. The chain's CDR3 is CASSPQKLKTSGNIIAKNIQYF. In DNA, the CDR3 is TGTGCCAGTAGTCCACAGAAATTAAAGACTAGCGGAAATATAATAGCCAAAAACATTCAGTACTTC.

The CDR3 region is CASSLEGAHTGELFF. The CDR3, as DNA: TGTGCCAGCAGCTTAGAGGGGGCCCACACCGGGGAGCTGTTTTTT. This chain uses TRBV7-2 with TRBJ2-2; 7 bases align to TRBD1. Germline V lookup: CDR1 SGHTA, CDR2 FQGNSA. The CDR3 runs to 15 residues. J was trimmed by 3 bases and V by 1 base; bases with no gene match: 2.

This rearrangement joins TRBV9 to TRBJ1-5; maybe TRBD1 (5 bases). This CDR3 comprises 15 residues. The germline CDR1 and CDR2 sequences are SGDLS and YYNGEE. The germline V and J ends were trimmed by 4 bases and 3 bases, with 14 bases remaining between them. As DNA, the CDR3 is TGTGCCAGCAGCCCCGGACACCAGTCCAATCAGCCCCAGCATTTT. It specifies CASSPGHQSNQPQHF. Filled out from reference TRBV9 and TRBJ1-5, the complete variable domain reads DSGVTQTPKHLITATGQRVTLRCSPRSGDLSVYWYQQSLDQGLQFLIQYYNGEERAKGNILERFSAQQFPDLHSELNLSSLELGDSALYFCASSPGHQSNQPQHFGDGTRLSIL.